This record concerns one T cell receptor beta chain sequence. Source study methods: By means of reference gene primer amplification, nucleated cell counts were estimated. Sequenced by immunoSEQ multiplex PCR; TCRdb stores in-frame clones only, minus some. D and trimming come from the DNA, and the V and J calls and clone size come from that table. The profile shows about 160,000 clones, approximately 90% of them singletons. This record belongs to a study of blood T cell repertoires in COVID-19. Across the whole study: Donors in the United States, Italy and Spain gave samples during acute or convalescent COVID-19. The analysed material was cDNA or gDNA that came from T cells, B-cell-depleted T cells, or PBMCs.

Seattle cases were enrolled at active infection and followed longitudinally. With 3 bases clipped from V and 0 bases from J, the junction kept 17 bases outside the gene matches. This CDR3 comprises 21 residues. In germline, CDR1 is SGDLS, CDR2 YYNGEE. The TCR comes from a man younger than 30 with COVID-19, enrolled during active disease. Source material: peripheral blood. The chain is built from TRBV9 and TRBJ2-1, with 11 bases lining up with TRBD2. CDR3 sequence reads: CASSGGPRPSGRSSSYNEQFF. The CDR3 region has the DNA TGTGCCAGCAGCGGGGGGCCCAGGCCTAGCGGGAGGTCCAGCTCCTACAATGAGCAGTTCTTC.